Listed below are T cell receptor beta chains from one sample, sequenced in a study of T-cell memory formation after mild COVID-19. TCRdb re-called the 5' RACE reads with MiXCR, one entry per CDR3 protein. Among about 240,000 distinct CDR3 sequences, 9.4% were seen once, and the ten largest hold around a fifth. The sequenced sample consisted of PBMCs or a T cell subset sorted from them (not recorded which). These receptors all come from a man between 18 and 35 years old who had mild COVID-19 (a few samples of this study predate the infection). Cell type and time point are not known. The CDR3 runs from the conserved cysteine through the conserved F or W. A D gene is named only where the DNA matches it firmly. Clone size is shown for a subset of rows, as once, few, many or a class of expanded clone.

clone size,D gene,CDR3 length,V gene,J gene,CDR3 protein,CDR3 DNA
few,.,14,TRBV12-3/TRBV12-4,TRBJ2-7,CASSLLGKWYEQYF,TGTGCCAGCAGTTTGTTGGGGAAATGGTACGAGCAGTACTTC
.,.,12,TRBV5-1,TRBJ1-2,CASSKESYGYTF,TGCGCCAGCTCTAAGGAAAGCTATGGCTACACCTTC
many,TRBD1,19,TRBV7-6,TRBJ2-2,CASTNPLFDRGANTGELFF,TGTGCCAGCACCAACCCCCTCTTCGACAGGGGGGCGAACACCGGGGAGCTGTTTTTT
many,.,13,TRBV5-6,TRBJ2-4,CASSFKGGNIQYF,TGTGCCAGCAGCTTTAAGGGGGGAAACATTCAGTACTTC
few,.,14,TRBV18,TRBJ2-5,CASSSYGHQETQYF,TGTGCCAGCTCGTCGTACGGTCACCAAGAGACCCAGTACTTC
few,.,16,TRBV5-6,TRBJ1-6,CASSLRGPGWNSPLHF,TGTGCCAGCAGCTTGAGGGGCCCCGGATGGAATTCACCCCTCCACTTT
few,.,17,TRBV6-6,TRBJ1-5,CASSYFPGGYSNQPQHF,TGTGCCAGCAGTTACTTTCCGGGGGGATACAGCAATCAGCCCCAGCATTTT
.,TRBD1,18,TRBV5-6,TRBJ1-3,CASSLFTDRGEAGNTIYF,TGTGCCAGCAGCCTATTCACGGACAGGGGGGAAGCTGGAAACACCATATATTTT
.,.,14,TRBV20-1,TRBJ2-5,CSAPPRLGRETQYF,TGCAGTGCCCCCCCCAGACTGGGGCGAGAGACCCAGTACTTC
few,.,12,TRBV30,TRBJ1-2,CACRAEGGGYTF,TGTGCCTGCCGGGCCGAGGGAGGCGGCTACACCTTC
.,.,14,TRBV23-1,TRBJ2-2,CASSRHRANGELFF,TGCGCCAGCAGTCGCCACAGGGCAAACGGGGAGCTGTTTTTT
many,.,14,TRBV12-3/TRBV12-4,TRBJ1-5,CASSLGTPNQPQHF,TGTGCCAGCAGTCTAGGTACCCCTAATCAGCCCCAGCATTTT
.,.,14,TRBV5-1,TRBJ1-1,CASSLPTLNTEAFF,TGCGCCAGCAGCTTGCCGACTTTGAACACTGAAGCTTTCTTT
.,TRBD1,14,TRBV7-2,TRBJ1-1,CASSSTGGEVEAFF,TGTGCCAGCAGTTCTACAGGGGGCGAGGTTGAAGCTTTCTTT
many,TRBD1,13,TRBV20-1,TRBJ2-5,CSAGQGARETQYF,TGCAGTGCTGGACAGGGGGCTAGGGAGACCCAGTACTTC
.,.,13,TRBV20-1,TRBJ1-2,CSARGTQRGGYTF,TGCAGTGCCCGCGGGACGCAGAGAGGCGGCTACACCTTC
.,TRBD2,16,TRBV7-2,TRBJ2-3,CASSLGLAGVTDTQYF,TGTGCCAGCAGCCTCGGACTAGCGGGGGTCACAGATACGCAGTATTTT
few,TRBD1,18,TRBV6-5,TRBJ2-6,CATYPLGQGIPGANVLTF,TGTGCCACCTACCCTCTGGGACAGGGGATTCCTGGGGCCAACGTCCTGACTTTC
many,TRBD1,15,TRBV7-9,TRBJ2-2,CAADGTGLNTGELFF,TGTGCTGCGGATGGGACAGGGCTGAACACCGGGGAGCTGTTTTTT
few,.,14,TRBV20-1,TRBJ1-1,CSVRGGSWNTEAFF,TGCAGTGTTAGGGGCGGCTCATGGAACACTGAAGCTTTCTTT
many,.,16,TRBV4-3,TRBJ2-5,CASSLRIGDLQETQYF,TGCGCCAGCAGCCTTCGTATTGGGGATCTCCAAGAGACCCAGTACTTC
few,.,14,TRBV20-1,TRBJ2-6,CSAMPASGANVLTF,TGCAGTGCTATGCCGGCCTCTGGGGCCAACGTCCTGACTTTC
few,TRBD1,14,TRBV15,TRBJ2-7,CATSGGTGPYEQYF,TGTGCCACCAGCGGCGGGACAGGGCCCTACGAGCAGTACTTC
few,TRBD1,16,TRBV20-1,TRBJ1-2,CSARGLRGREDYGYTF,TGCAGTGCTAGGGGGCTCAGGGGGCGCGAGGACTATGGCTACACCTTC
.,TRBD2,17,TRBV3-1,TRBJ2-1,CASSQGGGLAVHNEQFF,TGTGCCAGCAGCCAAGGGGGGGGACTAGCGGTGCACAATGAGCAGTTCTTC
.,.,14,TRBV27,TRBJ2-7,CASSLSFGTYEQYF,TGTGCCAGCAGTTTATCGTTTGGCACCTACGAGCAGTACTTC